The T cell receptor beta chain described here comes from a study of T cell repertoires in cytomegalovirus infection. Background on the study: Public TCR beta signatures were indicative of both CMV infection and a matching HLA type.

Study findings and constraints: HLA-C-restricted CMV clonotypes gave the most frequent clonotype in two of eight donors. Adding up the frequency of public TCR beta families identified people who carried CMV plus the relevant HLA.

Via MiXCR, TCRdb re-called the reads, giving one row per CDR3 protein. The sample holds around 490,000 distinct CDR3 sequences, around 27% seen once. With respect to this clonotype: What it binds is unknown.

This CDR3 comprises 15 residues. Looked up from germline, CDR1 is DFQATT and CDR2 is SNEGSKA (reference sequence). Losses at the gene ends were 3 bases for V and 0 bases for J; bases not matched to a gene: 3. This chain connects TRBV20-1 to TRBJ2-3, with TRBD2 matching over 10 bases. Specimen: PBMCs. The sequence was collected from a human donor in good health (CMV status not recorded). Some clones in this sample may be carry-over from other donors' samples. In nucleotides, the CDR3 is TGCAGTGCTAGCCGGACTAGCGGTAGCACAGATACGCAGTATTTT. Encoded protein: CSASRTSGSTDTQYF.